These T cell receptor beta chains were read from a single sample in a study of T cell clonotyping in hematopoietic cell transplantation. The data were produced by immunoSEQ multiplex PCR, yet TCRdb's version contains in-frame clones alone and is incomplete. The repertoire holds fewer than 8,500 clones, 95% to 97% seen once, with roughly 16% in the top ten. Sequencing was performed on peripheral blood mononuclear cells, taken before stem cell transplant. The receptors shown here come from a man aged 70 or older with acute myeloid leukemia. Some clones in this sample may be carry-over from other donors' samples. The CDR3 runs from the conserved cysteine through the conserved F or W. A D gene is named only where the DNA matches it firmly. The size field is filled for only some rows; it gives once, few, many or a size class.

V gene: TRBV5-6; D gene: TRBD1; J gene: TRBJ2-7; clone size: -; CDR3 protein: CASSSRDRVSYEQYF; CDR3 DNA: TGTGCCAGCAGCTCCCGGGACAGGGTTTCCTACGAGCAGTACTTC
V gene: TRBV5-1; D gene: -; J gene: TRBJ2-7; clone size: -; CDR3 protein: CASSREGQRYEQYF; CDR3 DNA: TGCGCCAGCAGCCGGGAGGGACAGCGTTACGAGCAGTACTTC
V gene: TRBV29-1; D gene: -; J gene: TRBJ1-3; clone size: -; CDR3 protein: CSVDGPGNTIYF; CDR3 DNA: TGCAGCGTTGACGGACCTGGAAACACCATATATTTT
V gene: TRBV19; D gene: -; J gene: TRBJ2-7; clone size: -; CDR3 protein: CASSTGLPVDEQYF; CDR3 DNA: TGTGCCAGTAGTACCGGACTACCGGTGGACGAGCAGTACTTC
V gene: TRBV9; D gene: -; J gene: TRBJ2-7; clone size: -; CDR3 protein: CASSVEQGGGYEQYF; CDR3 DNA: TGTGCCAGCAGCGTAGAACAGGGCGGGGGATACGAGCAGTACTTC
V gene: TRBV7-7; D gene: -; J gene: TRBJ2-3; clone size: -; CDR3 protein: CASSLSAQPLDTQYF; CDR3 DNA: TGTGCCAGCAGCTTAAGTGCGCAGCCTTTGGATACGCAGTATTTT
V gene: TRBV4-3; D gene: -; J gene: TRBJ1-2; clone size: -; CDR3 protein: CASSQEGTNYGYTF; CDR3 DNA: TGCGCCAGCAGCCAAGAGGGAACTAACTATGGCTACACCTTC
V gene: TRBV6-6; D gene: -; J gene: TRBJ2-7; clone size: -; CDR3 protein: CASSNAIYEQYF; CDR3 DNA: TGTGCCAGCAGTAACGCGATATACGAGCAGTACTTC
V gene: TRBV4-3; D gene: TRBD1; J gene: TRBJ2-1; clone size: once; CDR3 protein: CASSRRLQGSSYNEQFF; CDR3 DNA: TGCGCCAGCAGCCGCAGATTACAGGGGAGCTCCTACAATGAGCAGTTCTTC
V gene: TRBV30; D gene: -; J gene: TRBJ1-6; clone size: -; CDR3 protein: CAWSVQGDSPLHF; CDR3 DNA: TGTGCCTGGAGTGTACAAGGGGACTCACCCCTCCACTTT
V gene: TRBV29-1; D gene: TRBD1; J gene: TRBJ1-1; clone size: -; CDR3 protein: CSVGEMTGFTEAFF; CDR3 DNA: TGCAGCGTTGGGGAAATGACAGGGTTCACTGAAGCTTTCTTT
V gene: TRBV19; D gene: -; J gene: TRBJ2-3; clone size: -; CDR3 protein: CASSGGKGDTQYF; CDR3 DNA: TGTGCCAGTAGTGGGGGAAAGGGAGATACGCAGTATTTT
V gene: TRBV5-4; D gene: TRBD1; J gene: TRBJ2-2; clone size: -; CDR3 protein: CASSAGTGRTGELFF; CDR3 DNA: TGTGCCAGCAGCGCTGGGACAGGGCGCACCGGGGAGCTGTTTTTT
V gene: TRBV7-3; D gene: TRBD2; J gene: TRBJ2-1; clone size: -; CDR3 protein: CASSPGGLAVEQFF; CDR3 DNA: TGTGCCAGCAGCCCCGGGGGACTAGCGGTTGAGCAGTTCTTC
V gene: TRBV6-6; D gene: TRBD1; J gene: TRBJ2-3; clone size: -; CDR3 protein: CASSYSGTGVADTQYF; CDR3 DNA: TGTGCCAGCAGTTACTCAGGGACAGGGGTTGCAGATACGCAGTATTTT
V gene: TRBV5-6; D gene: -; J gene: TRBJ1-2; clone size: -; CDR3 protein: CASSFGAQSNYGYTF; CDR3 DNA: TGTGCCAGCAGCTTCGGGGCACAGAGTAACTATGGCTACACCTTC
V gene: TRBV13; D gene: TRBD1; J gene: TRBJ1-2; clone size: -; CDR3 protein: CASSLAYHRDSYYGYTF; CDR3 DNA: TGTGCCAGCAGCTTAGCGTACCACCGGGACAGCTACTATGGCTACACCTTC
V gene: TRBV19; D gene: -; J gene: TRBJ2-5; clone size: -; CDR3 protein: CASSSGDSGKTQYF; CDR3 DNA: TGTGCCAGTAGTAGTGGGGACAGCGGGAAGACCCAGTACTTC
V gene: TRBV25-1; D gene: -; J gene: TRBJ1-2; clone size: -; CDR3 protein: CASSGITQIRGYGYTF; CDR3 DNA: TGTGCCAGCAGTGGAATTACGCAGATAAGGGGCTATGGCTACACCTTC
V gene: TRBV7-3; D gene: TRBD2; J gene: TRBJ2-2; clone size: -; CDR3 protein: CASSLRAGAVTGELFF; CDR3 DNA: TGTGCCAGCAGCTTAAGGGCGGGAGCTGTCACCGGGGAGCTGTTTTTT
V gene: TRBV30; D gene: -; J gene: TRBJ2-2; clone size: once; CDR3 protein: CAWSRVRNTGELFF; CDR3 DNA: TGTGCCTGGAGTAGGGTCCGGAACACCGGGGAGCTGTTTTTT
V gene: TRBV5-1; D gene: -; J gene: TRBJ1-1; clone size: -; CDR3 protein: CASSLRSGVATEAFF; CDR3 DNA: TGCGCCAGCAGCTTGAGATCTGGGGTGGCCACTGAAGCTTTCTTT
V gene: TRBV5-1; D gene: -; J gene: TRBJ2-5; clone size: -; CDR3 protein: CASSGRMGQETQYF; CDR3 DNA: TGCGCCAGCAGCGGTAGGATGGGCCAAGAGACCCAGTACTTC
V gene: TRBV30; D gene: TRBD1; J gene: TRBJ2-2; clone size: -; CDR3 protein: CAWSVGQENGELFF; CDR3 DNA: TGTGCCTGGAGTGTGGGACAGGAAAACGGGGAGCTGTTTTTT
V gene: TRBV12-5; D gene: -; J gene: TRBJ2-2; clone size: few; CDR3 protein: CASGPHTGELFF; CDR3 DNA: TGTGCTAGTGGTCCCCACACCGGGGAGCTGTTTTTT
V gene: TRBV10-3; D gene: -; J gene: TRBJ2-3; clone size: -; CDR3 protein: CAISEATDSTDTQYF; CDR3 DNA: TGTGCCATCAGTGAGGCGACGGACAGCACAGATACGCAGTATTTT
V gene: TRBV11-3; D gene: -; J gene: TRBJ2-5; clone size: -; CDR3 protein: CASSGGRGRQTQYF; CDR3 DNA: TGTGCCAGCTCGGGGGGCAGAGGACGACAGACCCAGTACTTC
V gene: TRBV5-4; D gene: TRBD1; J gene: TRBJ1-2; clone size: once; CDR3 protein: CASSLGGQGQALYGYTF; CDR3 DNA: TGTGCCAGCAGCTTGGGAGGTCAAGGACAGGCCTTATATGGCTACACCTTC
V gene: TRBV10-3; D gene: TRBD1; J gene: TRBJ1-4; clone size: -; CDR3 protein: CAISDTGGGHEKLFF; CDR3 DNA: TGTGCCATCAGTGATACAGGGGGCGGTCATGAAAAACTGTTTTTT
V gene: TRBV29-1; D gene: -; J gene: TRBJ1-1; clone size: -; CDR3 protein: CSVLRDRGGTEAFF; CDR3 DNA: TGCAGCGTTCTCCGGGACCGGGGGGGCACTGAAGCTTTCTTT
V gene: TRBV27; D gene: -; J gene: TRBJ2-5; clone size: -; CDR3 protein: CASTAQETQYF; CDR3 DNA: TGTGCCAGCACGGCACAAGAGACCCAGTACTTC
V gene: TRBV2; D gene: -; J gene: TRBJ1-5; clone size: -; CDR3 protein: CASSPAYNQPQHF; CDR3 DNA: TGTGCCAGCAGTCCCGCGTACAATCAGCCCCAGCATTTT
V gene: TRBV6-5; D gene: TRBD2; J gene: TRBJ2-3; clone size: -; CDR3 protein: CASSPPGLAADTQYF; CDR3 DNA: TGTGCCAGCAGTCCCCCGGGACTAGCGGCAGATACGCAGTATTTT
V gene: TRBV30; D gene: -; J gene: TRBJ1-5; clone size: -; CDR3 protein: CAWREFAGSSNQPQHF; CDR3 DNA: TGTGCCTGGAGGGAATTTGCGGGGAGTAGCAATCAGCCCCAGCATTTT
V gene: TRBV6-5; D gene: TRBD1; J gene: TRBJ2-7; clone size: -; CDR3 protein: CASSYDRDRGFLEQYF; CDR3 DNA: TGTGCCAGCAGTTACGACCGGGACAGGGGGTTCCTCGAGCAGTACTTC
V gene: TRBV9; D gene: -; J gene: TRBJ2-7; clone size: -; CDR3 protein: CASSPTGLREPSYEQYF; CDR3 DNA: TGTGCCAGCAGCCCGACGGGCCTACGCGAGCCCAGTTACGAGCAGTACTTC
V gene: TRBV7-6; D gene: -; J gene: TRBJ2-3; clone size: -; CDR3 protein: CASSLGTPSADTQYF; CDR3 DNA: TGTGCCAGCAGTTTAGGGACACCGTCCGCAGATACGCAGTATTTT
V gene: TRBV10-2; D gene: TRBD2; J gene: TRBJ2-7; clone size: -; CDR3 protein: CASRGTSGGQNYEQYF; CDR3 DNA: TGCGCCAGCCGGGGAACTAGCGGGGGCCAAAACTACGAGCAGTACTTC
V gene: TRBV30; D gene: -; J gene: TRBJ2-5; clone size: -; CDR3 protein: CAWRGARETQYF; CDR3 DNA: TGTGCCTGGAGGGGGGCCAGGGAGACCCAGTACTTC
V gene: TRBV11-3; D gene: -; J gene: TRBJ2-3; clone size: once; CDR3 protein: CASSRRASPDTQYF; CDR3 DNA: TGTGCCAGCAGCCGCAGGGCTAGTCCAGATACGCAGTATTTT
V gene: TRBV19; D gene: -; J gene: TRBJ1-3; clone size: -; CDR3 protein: CASSMGTASGNTIYF; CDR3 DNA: TGTGCCAGTAGTATGGGGACGGCCTCTGGAAACACCATATATTTT
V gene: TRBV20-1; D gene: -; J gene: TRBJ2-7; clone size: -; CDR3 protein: CSARTSYEQYF; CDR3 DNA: TGCAGTGCTAGAACCAGTTACGAGCAGTACTTC